This TCR beta chain was captured in a study of blood T cell repertoires in COVID-19. Across the study: Samples of COVID-19 (acute and convalescent) were obtained from the United States, Italy and Spain. In each case, the material was cDNA or gDNA derived from T cells, B-cell-depleted T cells, or PBMCs.

CDR1 LNHNV and CDR2 YYDKDF come from the germline V gene (reference sequence). The V segment lost 6 bases and the J segment 0 bases; nucleotides outside the gene matches: 1. This CDR3 comprises 13 residues. Patients in Seattle were enrolled during active infection, then followed longitudinally. Per the study methods: It was from reference gene primer amplification that nucleated cell counts were estimated. Using immunoSEQ multiplex PCR, the repertoire was profiled, and TCRdb retains in-frame clones only, with some absent. For V, J and clone size, that table is used; D and trimming come from the DNA. The data contain about 160,000 clones, around 92% of them singletons.

V gene TRBV15 combines with J gene TRBJ1-1; 7 bases are a match to TRBD1. The TCR sequence derives from a man aged 25-40 years with COVID-19, enrolled during active disease. Input material: peripheral blood. The CDR3 DNA reads as TGTGCCACCAGGGGACAGATGAACACTGAAGCTTTCTTT. This translates into CATRGQMNTEAFF.